This TCR beta chain stems from a study of T cells in Graves' hyperthyroidism and ophthalmopathy. V lost 5 bases and J lost 3, with 8 bases in between. The CDR3 totals 13 residues. CDR1 is PRHDT, CDR2 FYEKMQ, per germline (reference sequence). RNA transcripts served as the template for amplifying TCR beta CDR3 regions. A set of HTBI primers served as the primers for a first-round RT-PCR of the TCR CDR3. TCRdb passed the multiplex PCR reads through MiXCR, listing each CDR3 protein once. This table holds about 590,000 distinct CDR3 sequences, 12% to 15% found once. This clonotype appeared many times. The TCR originated in a woman younger than 35 with Graves' ophthalmopathy. Specimen: blood. This chain joins TRBV13 and TRBJ1-5; D uncertain. CDR3 DNA sequence: TGTGCCAGCAGCCACGGGCACAATCAGCCCCAGCATTTT. Its translation: CASSHGHNQPQHF.